This T cell receptor beta chain is from a study of cytotoxic CD8 clonotypes in ibrutinib-treated CLL. Study-level points and caveats: Shared public clonotypes were rare, and on treatment they either got smaller or stayed the same. Age-matched healthy donor levels were exceeded by baseline clonality, which tracked circulating CD8+ T-cell counts.

The CDR3 runs to 14 residues. Germline V gene lookup returns CDR1 SGHAT and CDR2 FQNNGV. Trimming shortened V by 5 bases and J by 10 bases, and 15 bases separated the two germline ends. Depth targeted 1 in 200,000 to 1 in 1 million T cells, averaging around 9.5x coverage per clonotype. Profiling relied on immunoSEQ multiplex PCR, and the TCRdb table lists in-frame clones only, not all of them. Counted here are some 140,000 clones, 84% occurring once; the ten biggest clones make up roughly 3.5%. This clone has a single count. Its antigen is not known. The TCR originated in a human donor with chronic lymphocytic leukemia. The chain employs TRBV11-2 and TRBJ1-6; D is undetermined. The starting material was PBMCs, obtained after 24 months of ibrutinib treatment. CDR3: CASSPGGLGSPLHF. DNA for the CDR3: TGTGCCAGCAGCCCAGGAGGATTAGGGTCACCCCTCCACTTT. The complete variable domain, with remaining parts taken from reference TRBV11-2 and TRBJ1-6, reads EAGVAQSPRYKIIEKRQSVAFWCNPISGHATLYWYQQILGQGPKLLIQFQNNGVVDDSQLPKDRFSAERLKGVDSTLKIQPAKLEDSAVYLCASSPGGLGSPLHFGNGTRLTVT.